The clone carrying this T cell receptor beta chain has a handful of counts. Original processing notes: Using reference gene primer amplification, nucleated cell counts were estimated. Some clones are missing from TCRdb's copy, which holds only in-frame ones; the method was immunoSEQ multiplex PCR. Clone size and V and J calls were adopted from that table, with D and trimming inferred from the DNA. The data hold about 220,000 clones, with 65% to 90% observed a single time. CDR3 size: 12 residues. Trimming removed 4 bases from V and 3 bases from J; junction bases left unmatched: 0. Germline-derived CDR1 and CDR2 are MNHEY and SVGEGT. This sample was taken from a study of blood T cell repertoires in COVID-19. Study-wide background: The United States, Italy and Spain were the sources of the acute and convalescent COVID-19 samples. Sample material is recorded as cDNA or gDNA derived from T cells, B-cell-depleted T cells, or PBMCs.

This sequence joins TRBV6-2 or TRBV6-3 and TRBJ2-7; 7 positions agree with TRBD1. The sample comprised peripheral blood. The clonotype originates from a man aged 45-65 years with active or convalescent COVID-19. CDR3 loop: CASSWTGYEQYV. CDR3 nucleotides: TGTGCCAGCAGTTGGACAGGCTACGAGCAGTACGTC.